The T cell receptor beta chain under discussion was sequenced for a study of CXCR3-negative and CXCR3-positive naive CD8 T cells. Looking at the study overall: The TRB read total, some 140 million, broke down to about 1.5 +/- 0.3 million reads per library.

Study-wide results and caveats: Hydrophobicity of TRB CDR3s was greater in CXCR3-positive naive cells than in CXCR3-negative naive cells.

A remark on this clonotype: What it recognizes is unknown.

Through 5' RACE with UMI labels, the TRB cDNA libraries were prepared. For each CDR3 protein, TCRdb gives one entry from its re-call of the 5' RACE reads, without DNA. The ten top clones account for about 0.44%, within a sample of 150,000 or so distinct CDR3 sequences. The length of the CDR3 is 13 residues. From germline, CDR1 is KGHDR and CDR2 SFDVKD. Triplicate sorts of 300,000 cells per CD8+ subset. CD45RO-CCR7+CD27+CD95- characterized naive CD8+ T cells. The gene calls are TRBV24-1 and TRBJ1-5. This receptor was taken from a human donor in good health. Some clones in this sample may be carry-over from other donors' samples. The sample comprised naive CXCR3+ CD8+ T cells from blood. Sample subset: CD45RO-CCR7+CD27+CD95- naive CD8+ T cells expressing CXCR3 (TNR3+). The CDR3 spells CATSVAGHQPQHF.